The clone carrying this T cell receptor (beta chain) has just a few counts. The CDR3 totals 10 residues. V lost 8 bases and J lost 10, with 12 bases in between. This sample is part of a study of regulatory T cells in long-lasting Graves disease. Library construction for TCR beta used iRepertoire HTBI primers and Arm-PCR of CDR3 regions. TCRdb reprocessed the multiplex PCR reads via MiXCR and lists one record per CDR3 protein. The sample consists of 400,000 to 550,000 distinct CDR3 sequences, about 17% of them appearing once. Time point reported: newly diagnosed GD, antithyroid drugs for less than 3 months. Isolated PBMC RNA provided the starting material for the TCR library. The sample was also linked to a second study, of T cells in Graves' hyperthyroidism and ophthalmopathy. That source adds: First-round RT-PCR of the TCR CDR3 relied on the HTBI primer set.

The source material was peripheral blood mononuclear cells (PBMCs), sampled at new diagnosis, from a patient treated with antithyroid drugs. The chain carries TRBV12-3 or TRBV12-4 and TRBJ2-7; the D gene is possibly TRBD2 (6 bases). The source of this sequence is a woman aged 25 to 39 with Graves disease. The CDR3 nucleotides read TGTGCCAGCGGAGGGAGGCCCCAGTACTTC. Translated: CASGGRPQYF.